A few counts support the clone carrying this T cell receptor (beta chain). This entry belongs to a study of patients and donors after allogeneic stem cell transplantation. MiXCR, run by TCRdb on the RT-PCR reads, gives a single entry per CDR3 protein. The sample contains 390,000 or so distinct CDR3 sequences, 16% of which appear only once. The length of the CDR3 is 15 residues. V dropped 3 bases and J dropped 0 bases, with 9 bases sitting between them. Looked up from germline, CDR1 is SEHNR and CDR2 is FQNEAQ (reference sequence). The sample consisted of blood, either unsorted or a sorted T cell fraction (not recorded which). The rearrangement joins TRBV7-9 to TRBJ2-4; D unresolved. The TCR was taken from a human donor who was either an allogeneic HSCT recipient or a stem cell or donor lymphocyte infusion donor (not recorded which). It is not recorded whose cells these are; they may come from a transplant donor. CDR3 sequence reads: CASSFAQLAKNIQYF. CDR3 coding DNA: TGTGCCAGCAGCTTCGCTCAACTAGCCAAAAACATTCAGTACTTC. Variable domain in full (rest from reference TRBV7-9 and TRBJ2-4): DTGVSQNPRHKITKRGQNVTFRCDPISEHNRLYWYRQTLGQGPEFLTYFQNEAQLEKSRLLSDRFSAERPKGSFSTLEIQRTEQGDSAMYLCASSFAQLAKNIQYFGAGTRLSVL.